One and the same sample provided the 32 T cell receptor beta chains below, sequenced in a study of shared T cell receptors in the human thymus. Only in-frame clones appear in the TCRdb table, and some are missing; sequencing was by immunoSEQ multiplex PCR. The sample records hundreds of thousands of clones, 80% to 90% being singletons. These records were also assigned to another study, of human thymus T cells.

The sample taken for sequencing was thymocytes. These receptors were taken from a boy younger than two with a congenital heart defect.

The V gene is TRBV4-3, the J gene TRBJ2-5; 10 nucleotides match TRBD2. V was clipped by 1 base and J by 5 bases; unmatched bases: 13. CDR1 is LGHNA, CDR2 YSLEER, per germline. This CDR3 has 18 residues. CDR3 bases: TGCGCCAGCAGCCAAGTTTCAAGGGCTAGCGGGAGTGAGGAGACCCAGTACTTC. This sequence encodes CASSQVSRASGSEETQYF.

The chain links TRBV27 to TRBJ2-7; D may be TRBD1 (5 bases). In germline, CDR1 is MNHEY, CDR2 SMNVEV (reference sequence). The CDR3 runs 12 residues. V lost 6 bases and J lost 3, with 9 bases in between. The DNA of the CDR3 is TGTGCCAGCAGATCTACAGGCTACGAGCAGTACTTC. It is translated as CASRSTGYEQYF.

This clone was found a few times. This rearrangement joins TRBV19 to TRBJ2-3; 11 positions match TRBD2. CDR1 and CDR2 from the germline V gene are LNHDA and SQIVND (reference sequence). V lost 6 bases and J lost 1; bases outside the gene matches: 0. The CDR3 runs to 14 residues. The CDR3 bases are TGTGCCAGTAGACTAGCGGGGGGCACAGATACGCAGTATTTT. Its protein product is CASRLAGGTDTQYF.

The chain combines TRBV2 with TRBJ2-4; D is perhaps TRBD1 (5 bases). This CDR3 is built from 16 residues. The germline V and J ends were trimmed by 2 bases and 0 bases, with 11 bases remaining between them. In germline, CDR1 is SNHLY, CDR2 FYNNEI. The chain's CDR3 is CASSERQKLAKNIQYF. The CDR3 DNA follows: TGTGCCAGCAGTGAAAGACAGAAACTAGCCAAAAACATTCAGTACTTC.

The V call is TRBV9, the J call TRBJ2-2; 9 bases agree with TRBD2. V was clipped by 1 base and J by 7 bases; unmatched bases: 8. Germline values: CDR1 SGDLS, CDR2 YYNGEE. The CDR3 totals 16 residues. The chain's CDR3 is CASSVFWTSAVGELFF. The CDR3 bases are TGTGCCAGCAGCGTATTTTGGACTAGCGCCGTCGGGGAGCTGTTTTTT.

CDR3 nucleotides: TGTGCCAGCAGTGAAAACGGCGACGGGTCCTACGAGCAGTACTTC. Translation: CASSENGDGSYEQYF. J is TRBJ2-7 and V is TRBV6-1; D remains unclear. Germline V gene sequence: CDR1 MNHNS, CDR2 SASEGT. V dropped 2 bases and J dropped 1 base, with 12 bases sitting between them. This CDR3 contains 15 residues.

V gene TRBV7-2 combines with J gene TRBJ2-7; D is perhaps TRBD2 (5 bases). Trimming pared 5 bases from V and 2 bases from J, leaving 13 bases between. CDR1 is SGHTA and CDR2 is FQGNSA in the germline V gene. CDR3 length: 14 amino acids. CDR3 region: CASSERGITYEQYF. The CDR3 DNA reads as TGTGCCAGCAGCGAACGAGGGATAACCTACGAGCAGTACTTC.

CDR3 in amino acids: CASVGSGGNGELFF. The CDR3 nucleotides are TGTGCCAGCGTGGGTAGCGGGGGGAACGGGGAGCTGTTTTTT. The chain has TRBV6-1 and TRBJ2-2, with TRBD2 identical over 10 bases. CDR1 and CDR2 from the germline V gene are MNHNS and SASEGT. This CDR3 is 14 amino acids long. The trim removed 8 bases at V and 7 bases at J, leaving 7 bases unmatched.

The chain joins TRBV5-1 to TRBJ1-2; 7 bases fit TRBD1. Germline CDR1 and CDR2: SGHRS and YFSETQ. The CDR3 loop spans 15 amino acids. Trimming at V came to 0 bases and at J to 2 bases, leaving 4 bases not matched to a gene. DNA of the CDR3: TGCGCCAGCAGCTTGGGACAGGGAAAGAACTATGGCTACACCTTC. Translation: CASSLGQGKNYGYTF. The full variable domain, its missing parts supplied by reference TRBV5-1 and TRBJ1-2, is KAGVTQTPRYLIKTRGQQVTLSCSPISGHRSVSWYQQTPGQGLQFLFEYFSETQRNKGNFPGRFSGRQFSNSRSEMNVSTLELGDSALYLCASSLGQGKNYGYTFGSGTRLTVV.

The rearrangement uses TRBV5-6 and TRBJ1-2; 8 bases agree with TRBD1. V shed 0 bases and J 5 bases; nucleotides not matched to a gene: 3. The CDR3 is 14 residues long. Germline V gene lookup returns CDR1 SGHDT and CDR2 YYEEEE. In nucleotides, the CDR3 is TGTGCCAGCAGCTTGGCAGGGGGCCAGTATGGCTACACCTTC. It codes for CASSLAGGQYGYTF.

The chain uses TRBV19 and TRBJ1-6; TRBD1 agrees at 7 bases. CDR3 length: 16 amino acids. Looked up from germline, CDR1 is LNHDA and CDR2 is SQIVND (reference sequence). V shed 6 bases, J shed 7 bases, and the junction held 12 bases outside the gene matches. In DNA, the CDR3 is TGTGCCAGTAGCCTACCCCCGGGACAGAAGAATTCACCCCTCCACTTT. It codes for CASSLPPGQKNSPLHF.

The DNA of the CDR3 is TGTGCCAGCAGCTTGAAGGGGGACCCCTCTGGAAACACCATATATTTT. Translated, it gives CASSLKGDPSGNTIYF. The V call is TRBV5-6, the J call TRBJ1-3; a possible D gene is TRBD1 (6 bases). Germline V gene sequence: CDR1 SGHDT, CDR2 YYEEEE. This CDR3 region has 16 residues. V lost 1 base and J lost 0, with 11 bases in between.

This chain links TRBV11-3 with TRBJ2-1, with D maybe TRBD2 (5 bases). V was clipped by 4 bases and J by 6 bases, with 7 bases between them. This CDR3 is 12 amino acids long. The germline V gene encodes CDR1 SGHNT and CDR2 YENEEA. The CDR3 DNA reads as TGTGCCAGCAGCTCCGAGGGCAATGAGCAGTTCTTC. It encodes CASSSEGNEQFF.

V is TRBV5-4 and J is TRBJ2-5, with a possible D match to TRBD2 (5 bases). The ends were cut back, 0 bases at V and 5 bases at J, with 11 bases in the middle. Germline assignment: CDR1 SGHNT and CDR2 YYREEE (reference sequence). The CDR3 spans 14 residues. Here the CDR3 reads CASSLALARETQYF. CDR3 in DNA: TGTGCCAGCAGCTTGGCGTTAGCGAGGGAGACCCAGTACTTC.

A note on this clone: A read error is likely, as this CDR3 ends without the conserved phenylalanine or tryptophan. CDR3 region: CASGQGYTL. As DNA, the CDR3 is TGTGCCAGCGGCCAGGGCTACACCCTC. The chain uses TRBV5-8 and TRBJ1-2; D gene uncertain. Germline values: CDR1 SGHTS, CDR2 YDEGEE. The length of the CDR3 is 9 residues. Trimming took off 7 bases at V and 8 bases at J, with 6 bases between the two ends.

The chain combines TRBV28 with TRBJ1-5; 10 nucleotides agree with TRBD1. Germline CDR1 is MDHEN and CDR2 is SYDVKM. Trimming at V came to 6 bases and at J to 1 base, leaving 6 bases not matched to a gene. The CDR3 covers 16 residues. The CDR3 sequence: CASSQGQGTSNQPQHF. In nucleotides, the CDR3 is TGTGCCAGCAGCCAGGGACAGGGGACGAGCAATCAGCCCCAGCATTTT.

The chain uses TRBV5-5 and TRBJ1-2; D possibly corresponds to TRBD1 (5 bases). V shed 0 bases and J shed 0 bases, with 15 bases lying between them. Germline assignment: CDR1 SGHKS and CDR2 YYEKEE (reference sequence). The CDR3 totals 17 residues. CDR3 amino acids: CASSLVRGYPPNYGYTF. Here the CDR3 DNA reads TGTGCCAGCAGCTTGGTCCGGGGGTACCCCCCTAACTATGGCTACACCTTC.

The chain couples TRBV2 to TRBJ1-1; weak D call: TRBD1 (5 bases). Looked up from germline, CDR1 is SNHLY and CDR2 is FYNNEI. Deletions cut 5 bases from V and 0 bases from J, with 10 bases between. The CDR3 has 14 amino acids. In DNA, the CDR3 is TGTGCCAGCAGTTTCGACAGTATGAACACTGAAGCTTTCTTT. Its protein is CASSFDSMNTEAFF.

This clone was seen a few times. The V call is TRBV30, the J call TRBJ1-1; TRBD1 is a possible D gene (5 bases). There are 13 residues in the CDR3. Trimming pared 4 bases from V and 1 base from J, leaving 10 bases between. Germline CDR1 is GTSNPN and CDR2 is SVGIG (reference sequence). This chain's CDR3 is CAWNRQQNTEAFF. Written as DNA, the CDR3 is TGTGCCTGGAACCGACAGCAGAACACTGAAGCTTTCTTT.

This clone was seen a handful of times. The V and J genes are TRBV4-2 and TRBJ2-1, with 7 nucleotides matching TRBD1. Germline CDR1 LGHNA, CDR2 YNFKEQ. The CDR3 has 17 amino acids. The trim removed 3 bases at V and 1 base at J, leaving 9 bases unmatched. The chain's CDR3 is CASSHEGQTLSYNEQFF. The CDR3, as DNA: TGTGCCAGCAGCCACGAGGGACAGACACTTTCCTACAATGAGCAGTTCTTC.

This CDR3 is CASSEPKPGQGVLGYTF. DNA of the CDR3: TGTGCCAGCAGCGAGCCAAAGCCCGGACAGGGGGTGTTGGGCTACACCTTC. The chain links TRBV5-5 to TRBJ1-2; 10 bases match TRBD1. J lost 8 bases, V lost 4 bases, and 17 bases had no gene match. CDR1 is SGHKS and CDR2 is YYEKEE in the germline V gene (reference sequence). The CDR3 is made up of 17 amino acids.

The rearrangement links TRBV27 to TRBJ1-6; the D gene is possibly TRBD1 (5 bases). Trimming took off 0 bases at V and 7 bases at J, with 13 bases between the two ends. This CDR3 spans 16 amino acids. The V gene's germline CDR1 is MNHEY and CDR2 SMNVEV (reference sequence). The CDR3 loop reads CASSLSKRGRNSPLHF. The CDR3 DNA follows: TGTGCCAGCAGTTTATCGAAAAGGGGAAGGAATTCACCCCTCCACTTT.

This CDR3 reads CASSEGTSGRAPWEQYF. The CDR3 nucleotides read TGTGCCAGCAGTGAAGGGACTAGCGGGAGGGCCCCTTGGGAGCAGTACTTC. The genes are TRBV2 and TRBJ2-7, with 15 bases identical to TRBD2. Germline CDR1 and CDR2: SNHLY and FYNNEI. The CDR3 runs to 17 residues. After removal of 1 base from V and 7 bases from J, the junction contained 8 bases not matched to a gene.

V gene TRBV29-1 combines with J gene TRBJ2-7; a possible D gene is TRBD2 (6 bases). Germline V lookup: CDR1 SQVTM, CDR2 ANQGSEA. V was pared by 6 bases and J by 3 bases, with 12 bases between. This CDR3 has 12 residues. The CDR3 sequence is CSVSSGGYEQYF. DNA for the CDR3: TGCAGCGTCTCGTCCGGGGGCTACGAGCAGTACTTC.

The V gene is TRBV14, the J gene TRBJ2-7, with D possibly TRBD2 on 5 matching bases. This CDR3 comprises 16 residues. Germline lookup yields CDR1 SGHDN and CDR2 FVKESK. The V gene lost 0 bases and the J gene lost 2 bases, with 14 bases spanning the gap. This CDR3 is CASSQEGADGPYEQYF. In DNA form, the CDR3 reads TGTGCCAGCAGCCAAGAAGGAGCGGACGGTCCCTACGAGCAGTACTTC.

The chain has TRBV13 and TRBJ1-1, with D perhaps matching TRBD1 (5 bases). Germline CDR1 and CDR2: PRHDT and FYEKMQ (reference sequence). The CDR3 totals 13 residues. Trimming removed 5 bases at V and 10 bases at J, with 17 bases between. The CDR3 loop reads CASSPRVSGGAFF. CDR3 coding DNA: TGTGCCAGCAGCCCCCGGGTGAGCGGGGGAGCTTTCTTT. The complete variable domain, with remaining parts taken from reference TRBV13 and TRBJ1-1, reads AAGVIQSPRHLIKEKRETATLKCYPIPRHDTVYWYQQGPGQDPQFLISFYEKMQSDKGSIPDRFSAQQFSDYHSELNMSSLELGDSALYFCASSPRVSGGAFFGQGTRLTVV.

The chain carries TRBV14 and TRBJ2-7; TRBD2 agrees at 8 bases. CDR1 and CDR2 (germline): SGHDN, FVKESK. This CDR3 spans 13 amino acids. V gave up 5 bases and J gave up 6 bases; unmatched junction bases: 6. The CDR3 loop is CASSRLAMGEQYF. For the CDR3, the DNA is TGTGCCAGCAGCAGACTAGCGATGGGCGAGCAGTACTTC.

The chain uses TRBV30 and TRBJ1-2, with a tentative D call TRBD1 (5 bases). This CDR3 has 14 amino acids. The germline CDR1 and CDR2 sequences are GTSNPN and SVGIG (reference sequence). V was shortened by 3 bases and J by 1 base, with 12 bases between the two germline ends. The CDR3 here is CAWRGYRSNYGYTF. CDR3 DNA sequence: TGTGCCTGGAGAGGATACAGGAGTAACTATGGCTACACCTTC.

The chain employs TRBV18 and TRBJ2-1, with D perhaps TRBD2 (6 bases). V dropped 3 bases and J dropped 7 bases, with 19 bases sitting between them. The CDR3 has 16 amino acids. CDR1 is KGHSH and CDR2 is LQKENI in the germline V gene. The DNA of the CDR3 is TGTGCCAGCTCACCCCCGAGGGACGGGAGAGATAATGAGCAGTTCTTC. Translation gives CASSPPRDGRDNEQFF.

The V and J genes are TRBV4-3 and TRBJ2-4, with 9 bases identical to TRBD1. With 1 base clipped from V and 8 bases from J, the junction kept 6 bases outside the gene matches. This CDR3 contains 15 residues. Germline V gives CDR1 LGHNA, CDR2 YSLEER. The CDR3 region is CASSQVTGGSDIQYF. CDR3 sequence (DNA): TGCGCCAGCAGCCAAGTGACAGGGGGATCGGACATTCAGTACTTC.

This clone was counted a single time. The gene calls are TRBV5-1 and TRBJ2-7; possible D gene TRBD1, 6 bases. Germline V CDR1 and CDR2: SGHRS, YFSETQ. The CDR3 length is 18 residues. V was trimmed by 0 bases and J by 6 bases, leaving 25 bases between them. The CDR3 DNA reads as TGCGCCAGCAGCTTGGGGTATTTTCCGGGACAAACCTTTGTCGAGCAGTACTTC. It specifies CASSLGYFPGQTFVEQYF. The entire variable domain, with the rest obtained from reference TRBV5-1 and TRBJ2-7, is as follows: KAGVTQTPRYLIKTRGQQVTLSCSPISGHRSVSWYQQTPGQGLQFLFEYFSETQRNKGNFPGRFSGRQFSNSRSEMNVSTLELGDSALYLCASSLGYFPGQTFVEQYFGPGTRLTVT.

The chain employs TRBV25-1 and TRBJ2-5, with TRBD1 matching over 7 bases. The V segment lost 0 bases and the J segment 0 bases; nucleotides outside the gene matches: 7. Germline V lookup: CDR1 MGHDK, CDR2 SYGVNS. This CDR3 is built from 17 residues. The CDR3 sequence is CASSEYTGTAHQETQYF. The CDR3 coding sequence is TGTGCCAGCAGTGAATATACCGGGACAGCTCACCAAGAGACCCAGTACTTC.